These 30 T cell receptor beta chains were all obtained from the same sample, sequenced in a study of T cells in Graves' hyperthyroidism and ophthalmopathy. It was RNA transcripts that yielded the amplified TCR beta CDR3 regions. TCR CDR3 underwent first-round RT-PCR with the HTBI primer set. TCRdb ran MiXCR on the multiplex PCR reads and lists one entry per CDR3 protein. The sample holds some 300,000 distinct CDR3 sequences; less than 15% are singletons and the top ten take almost 8%. Sequencing input: blood. The receptors stem from a woman aged 25 to 39 with Graves' hyperthyroidism that later progressed to Graves' ophthalmopathy.

The V gene is TRBV7-9, the J gene TRBJ1-4, with D possibly matching TRBD1 (5 bases). Trimming took 5 bases from V and 5 from J, leaving 15 bases between them. The CDR3 is 15 amino acids. The germline V gene encodes CDR1 SEHNR and CDR2 FQNEAQ (reference sequence). CDR3 nucleotide sequence: TGTGCCAGCAGCGATCCGGGACTCCTCAATGAAAAACTGTTTTTT. The encoded protein is CASSDPGLLNEKLFF.

The sample holds many counts of this clonotype. The chain is built from TRBV3-1 and TRBJ2-1; D possibly corresponds to TRBD2 (7 bases). CDR1 and CDR2 (germline): LGHDT, YNNKEL (reference sequence). This CDR3 has 19 amino acids. V was trimmed by 1 base and J by 6 bases, leaving 25 bases between them. CDR3 loop: CASSQGVWRERPRGNEQFF. CDR3 nucleotide sequence: TGTGCCAGCAGCCAAGGAGTTTGGCGGGAGAGGCCCAGGGGCAATGAGCAGTTCTTC.

CDR3 nucleotide sequence: TGTGCCAGTAGCAAATTATTTGGGGGACCCTCCTACGAGCAGTACTTC. It translates to CASSKLFGGPSYEQYF. The gene calls are TRBV19 and TRBJ2-7; perhaps D is TRBD1 or TRBD2 (5 bases each). V lost 6 bases to trimming and J lost 0 bases, with 18 bases between them. CDR3 length: 16 residues. Germline-derived CDR1 and CDR2 are LNHDA and SQIVND (reference sequence).

This clonotype was picked up many times. The chain has TRBV3-1 and TRBJ1-2; D uncertain. V dropped 1 base and J dropped 6 bases, with 18 bases sitting between them. The germline gives CDR1 LGHDT, CDR2 YNNKEL (reference sequence). This CDR3 is built from 16 residues. The CDR3 sequence: CASSQGSAALSNGYTF. The CDR3 coding sequence is TGTGCCAGCAGCCAAGGGTCGGCAGCGCTTTCTAATGGCTACACCTTC. Based on the CDR3 plus reference TRBV3-1 and TRBJ1-2, the full variable domain is DTAVSQTPKYLVTQMGNDKSIKCEQNLGHDTMYWYKQDSKKFLKIMFSYNNKELIINETVPNRFSPKSPDKAHLNLHINSLELGDSAVYFCASSQGSAALSNGYTFGSGTRLTVV.

There are many counts of this clonotype. The chain has TRBV28 and TRBJ2-5, with D hard to call. The CDR3 extends over 13 amino acids. Germline V gene sequence: CDR1 MDHEN, CDR2 SYDVKM. The V and J ends lost 6 bases and 1 base respectively, with 9 bases between them. The CDR3 bases are TGTGCCAGCAGCACCGGCCCCCAAGAGACCCAGTACTTC. This gives the protein CASSTGPQETQYF.

This clonotype came up many times. The chain uses TRBV13 and TRBJ2-1; D may be TRBD2 (5 bases). V lost 8 bases and J 7 bases, leaving 21 bases between the germline ends. This CDR3 spans 15 amino acids. Germline V lookup: CDR1 PRHDT, CDR2 FYEKMQ (reference sequence). In DNA, the CDR3 is TGTGCCAGCTCTTCCCGGGATCGTTTAGGGAATGAGCAGTTCTTC. It encodes CASSSRDRLGNEQFF.

This clonotype has a handful of counts. The V and J genes are TRBV28 and TRBJ2-1, with TRBD1 matching over 10 bases. Unmatched junction bases numbered 6, after V lost 5 bases and J lost 8 bases. The V gene's germline CDR1 is MDHEN and CDR2 SYDVKM. This CDR3 has 14 residues. As DNA, the CDR3 is TGTGCCAGCAGTACGGGACAGGGGAGGGATGAGCAGTTCTTC. Translated: CASSTGQGRDEQFF. The variable domain in full, completed from reference TRBV28 and TRBJ2-1, reads DVKVTQSSRYLVKRTGEKVFLECVQDMDHENMFWYRQDPGLGLRLIYFSYDVKMKEKGDIPEGYSVSREKKERFSLILESASTNQTSMYLCASSTGQGRDEQFFGPGTRLTVL.

Ten or more counts support this clonotype. The chain has TRBV27 and TRBJ1-5; TRBD1 is a possible D gene (5 bases). The V gene's germline CDR1 is MNHEY and CDR2 SMNVEV (reference sequence). CDR3 length equals 15 residues. V shed 5 bases and J shed 3 bases, with 14 bases lying between them. CDR3 DNA sequence: TGTGCCAGCAGTCCCCTTTGGGGACTCAATCAGCCCCAGCATTTT. Amino acids: CASSPLWGLNQPQHF.

This clonotype showed up many times. V and J are TRBV20-1 and TRBJ2-2; D may be TRBD2 (5 bases). CDR1 DFQATT and CDR2 SNEGSKA come from the germline V gene (reference sequence). Trimming pared 6 bases from V and 1 base from J, leaving 12 bases between. CDR3 size: 14 residues. Here the CDR3 DNA reads TGCAGTGCCGTAAAACGGGGGAACACCGGGGAGCTGTTTTTT. Protein product: CSAVKRGNTGELFF.

The chain is built from TRBV9 and TRBJ1-4; D unresolved. The V end lost 0 bases, the J end lost 6 bases, and 21 bases lay between the germline ends. Germline CDR1 reads SGDLS; CDR2 reads YYNGEE. The CDR3 loop spans 18 amino acids. Written as DNA, the CDR3 is TGTGCCAGCAGCGTAGGCGAAGACGCCCGGGTACGCTATGAAAAACTGTTTTTT. It is translated as CASSVGEDARVRYEKLFF.

This clonotype was recorded at least ten times. CDR3: CSAPGARSTDTQYF. CDR3 nucleotides: TGCAGTGCCCCGGGGGCTAGGAGCACAGATACGCAGTATTTT. The genes are TRBV20-1 and TRBJ2-3; D possibly matches TRBD1 or TRBD2 (6 bases each). The germline gives CDR1 DFQATT, CDR2 SNEGSKA (reference sequence). Trimming removed 6 bases at V and 0 bases at J, with 13 bases between. The CDR3 sequence is 14 residues long.

This clonotype appeared many times. The CDR3 here is CASSVGPTGDNYGYTF. The CDR3, as DNA: TGTGCCAGCAGCGTAGGGCCCACGGGAGATAACTATGGCTACACCTTC. The chain recombines TRBV9 with TRBJ1-2, with D hard to call. Germline lookup yields CDR1 SGDLS and CDR2 YYNGEE. V was pared by 0 bases and J by 1 base, with 13 bases between. This CDR3 comprises 16 residues.

This clonotype occurred once. The chain has TRBV5-4 and TRBJ2-3; D unresolved. Looked up from germline, CDR1 is SGHNT and CDR2 is YYREEE (reference sequence). V lost 4 bases and J lost 2, with 8 bases in between. The CDR3 consists of 13 residues. CDR3: CASSRLYTDTQYF. DNA of the CDR3: TGTGCCAGCAGCAGACTGTACACAGATACGCAGTATTTT.

This clonotype was picked up many times. The chain has TRBV5-8 and TRBJ2-1; D remains ambiguous. V lost 0 bases and J lost 10, with 8 bases in between. CDR1 SGHTS and CDR2 YDEGEE come from the germline V gene. CDR3 size: 12 residues. CDR3 nucleotides: TGTGCCAGCAGCTTGGGTGGGTGGGAGCAGTTCTTC. This codes for CASSLGGWEQFF.

At least ten counts were recorded for this clonotype. This rearrangement joins TRBV6-1 to TRBJ1-1, with TRBD1 as a possible D gene (5 bases). V lost 6 bases and J 7 bases, leaving 9 bases between the germline ends. CDR3 size: 11 residues. Germline CDR1 reads MNHNS; CDR2 reads SASEGT. In DNA, the CDR3 is TGTGCCAGCAGAGACAGCCTTGAAGCTTTCTTT. This sequence encodes CASRDSLEAFF.

The V call is TRBV19, the J call TRBJ2-7; 7 nucleotides align to TRBD2. Germline lookup yields CDR1 LNHDA and CDR2 SQIVND (reference sequence). V shed 3 bases, J shed 3 bases, and the junction held 8 bases outside the gene matches. The CDR3 loop spans 15 amino acids. CDR3 region: CASSMLPGGLYEQYF. In DNA form, the CDR3 reads TGTGCCAGTAGTATGTTGCCGGGGGGTCTCTACGAGCAGTACTTC.

Note on this clonotype: A much larger clone is a single base away; this may be a read error. The chain recombines TRBV18 with TRBJ2-7; D is uncertain. Germline CDR1 and CDR2: KGHSH and LQKENI. The CDR3 spans 14 residues. V lost 9 bases, J lost 7 bases, and 22 bases lay in between. The CDR3 DNA follows: TGTGCCAGTTACGCTCCCGGCTCGTCTCGTGAGCAGTACTTC. This sequence encodes CASYAPGSSREQYF.

This sequence joins TRBV19 and TRBJ2-1; 8 nucleotides align to TRBD2. Trimming took 9 bases from V and 0 from J; bases not matched to a gene: 19. Per the germline V gene, CDR1 is LNHDA and CDR2 is SQIVND (reference sequence). CDR3 length: 19 amino acids. The CDR3 loop reads CARGGDEWLAGTSYNEQFF. As DNA, the CDR3 is TGTGCCAGGGGGGGGGACGAGTGGCTAGCGGGCACCTCCTACAATGAGCAGTTCTTC.

This clonotype has just a few counts. This sequence may be a read error, since a much larger clone differs from it by one base. J is TRBJ2-1 and V is TRBV20-1, with TRBD2 matching over 7 bases. CDR1 and CDR2 from the germline V gene are DFQATT and SNEGSKA (reference sequence). The CDR3 runs to 14 residues. Germline trimming cut 8 bases from V and 9 bases from J; bases unmatched to any gene: 16. The CDR3 bases are TGCAGTTTGAGTCAGGGAGGGTTACTCGCTGAGCAGTTCTTC. This sequence encodes CSLSQGGLLAEQFF.

Many counts were recorded for this clonotype. V and J are TRBV5-1 and TRBJ2-1; 8 bases align to TRBD2. Germline CDR1 and CDR2: SGHRS and YFSETQ. Losses at the gene ends were 0 bases for V and 10 bases for J; bases not matched to a gene: 9. The CDR3 has 15 amino acids. The CDR3 region has the DNA TGCGCCAGCAGCTTGGGAGGAGCGGGAGTGAGGGAGCAGTTCTTC. It translates to CASSLGGAGVREQFF.

This clonotype was observed a few times. This may come from a read error, since a much larger clone is one base off. The chain uses TRBV11-2 and TRBJ2-7; TRBD2 might be the D (6 bases). Germline V lookup: CDR1 SGHAT, CDR2 FQNNGV. This CDR3 is built from 14 residues. In DNA form, the CDR3 reads TGTGCCAGCAGCTTAGTAGGCGGGAAATACGGGCAGTACTTC. Protein product: CASSLVGGKYGQYF.

This clonotype appeared many times. This chain joins TRBV15 and TRBJ2-5, with TRBD2 as a possible D gene (6 bases). Trimming took off 4 bases at V and 5 bases at J, with 11 bases between the two ends. The CDR3 sequence is 13 residues long. Per germline, CDR1 LNHNV and CDR2 YYDKDF (reference sequence). The CDR3 region is CATSMRGRETQYF. CDR3 coding DNA: TGTGCCACCAGCATGCGGGGCCGGGAGACCCAGTACTTC.

The CDR3 here is CSVPLGGNQPQHF. In DNA, the CDR3 is TGCAGTGTCCCCTTGGGGGGCAATCAGCCCCAGCATTTT. This chain uses TRBV20-1 with TRBJ1-5; possible D gene TRBD1, 5 bases. The CDR3 contains 13 residues. Germline V CDR1 and CDR2: DFQATT, SNEGSKA (reference sequence). Between the trimmed V and J ends, which lost 7 bases and 2 bases, there was a span of 12 bases.

This clonotype was seen at least ten times. V is TRBV7-2 and J is TRBJ2-3; TRBD2 agrees at 14 bases. This CDR3 spans 14 amino acids. Looked up from germline, CDR1 is SGHTA and CDR2 is FQGNSA. Trimming removed 7 bases from V and 7 bases from J; junction bases left unmatched: 4. CDR3 protein: CASNGLAGGNTQYF. In nucleotides, the CDR3 is TGTGCCAGCAACGGACTAGCGGGAGGTAATACGCAGTATTTT.

This clonotype showed up many times. The chain has TRBV7-2 and TRBJ1-5; TRBD1 matches 9 bases. The CDR3 loop spans 16 amino acids. V lost 5 bases and J lost 6; bases outside the gene matches: 11. CDR1 SGHTA and CDR2 FQGNSA come from the germline V gene. This chain's CDR3 is CASSPPGQGLFQPQHF. The CDR3 region has the DNA TGTGCCAGCAGCCCTCCGGGACAGGGATTATTTCAGCCCCAGCATTTT.

At least ten counts were recorded for this clonotype. The rearrangement joins TRBV5-5 to TRBJ2-1, with D tentatively TRBD1 (6 bases). Germline assignment: CDR1 SGHKS and CDR2 YYEKEE (reference sequence). Trimming removed 4 bases from V and 4 bases from J, with 18 bases in between. This CDR3 spans 16 amino acids. CDR3 nucleotides: TGTGCCAGCAGCGAAATCCGGGACACCGAATACAATGAGCAGTTCTTC. This encodes CASSEIRDTEYNEQFF. Full variable domain (remainder filled in from reference TRBV5-5 and TRBJ2-1): DAGVTQSPTHLIKTRGQQVTLRCSPISGHKSVSWYQQVLGQGPQFIFQYYEKEERGRGNFPDRFSARQFPNYSSELNVNALLLGDSALYLCASSEIRDTEYNEQFFGPGTRLTVL.

On this clonotype itself: A read error is possible here, since a much larger clone lies one base away. The chain joins TRBV4-1 to TRBJ2-5, with D perhaps TRBD2 (6 bases). The CDR3 spans 15 residues. V was cut by 4 bases and J by 5 bases, with 17 bases left in between. Germline CDR1 MGHRA, CDR2 YSYEKL. The CDR3 spells CASSPEWASAETQYF. CDR3 nucleotides: TGCGCCAGCAGCCCAGAGTGGGCTAGCGCGGAGACCCAGTACTTC.

This clonotype was recorded a few times. The rearrangement links TRBV7-9 to TRBJ1-6; 7 nucleotides agree with TRBD1. The CDR3 has 16 amino acids. V was pared by 3 bases and J by 9 bases, with 11 bases of the junction left unmatched. CDR1 and CDR2 (germline): SEHNR, FQNEAQ (reference sequence). CDR3 sequence reads: CASSFVGGGGLSPLHF. DNA of the CDR3: TGTGCCAGCAGCTTTGTGGGAGGGGGCGGACTTTCACCCCTCCACTTT.

The chain links TRBV18 to TRBJ2-7; TRBD1 aligns across 8 bases. CDR3 length: 15 amino acids. Germline V gives CDR1 KGHSH, CDR2 LQKENI. J was trimmed by 5 bases and V by 4 bases; bases with no gene match: 10. This CDR3 is CASSLTTGVSDEQYF. The DNA of the CDR3 is TGTGCCAGCTCACTGACGACAGGGGTGAGTGACGAGCAGTACTTC.

The sample holds many counts of this clonotype. The chain joins TRBV30 to TRBJ1-2; 8 nucleotides match TRBD1. This CDR3 is 12 amino acids long. Unmatched junction bases numbered 3, after V lost 2 bases and J lost 7 bases. Germline CDR1 is GTSNPN and CDR2 is SVGIG (reference sequence). Here the CDR3 reads CAWSPQGGGYTF. CDR3 sequence (DNA): TGTGCCTGGAGTCCACAGGGGGGTGGCTACACCTTC.